This T cell receptor beta chain derives from a study of CD8+ T cells in alopecia areata. This clone has a handful of counts. Patients with alopecia areata provided lesional scalp punch biopsies as well as peripheral blood. Germline CDR1 reads PRHDT; CDR2 reads FYEKMQ (reference sequence). Trimming removed 3 bases at V and 5 bases at J, with 8 bases between. The CDR3 contains 12 residues. RNA extraction and reverse transcription yielded cDNA as sequencing template. Generated by immunoSEQ multiplex PCR, the TCRdb table keeps only in-frame clones and is missing some. The sample shows roughly 140,000 clones, 45% to 55% of them seen only once.

This sequence was found in a human donor with alopecia areata. This material consisted of CD8+ T cells sorted from blood, taken at week 0. This chain joins TRBV13 and TRBJ2-7, with D unresolved. The CDR3 nucleotides read TGTGCCAGCAGCTTTGTGGGCAACGAGCAGTACTTC. Translation: CASSFVGNEQYF. The full variable domain, in which reference TRBV13 and TRBJ2-7 provide the parts outside the CDR3, is AAGVIQSPRHLIKEKRETATLKCYPIPRHDTVYWYQQGPGQDPQFLISFYEKMQSDKGSIPDRFSAQQFSDYHSELNMSSLELGDSALYFCASSFVGNEQYFGPGTRLTVT.